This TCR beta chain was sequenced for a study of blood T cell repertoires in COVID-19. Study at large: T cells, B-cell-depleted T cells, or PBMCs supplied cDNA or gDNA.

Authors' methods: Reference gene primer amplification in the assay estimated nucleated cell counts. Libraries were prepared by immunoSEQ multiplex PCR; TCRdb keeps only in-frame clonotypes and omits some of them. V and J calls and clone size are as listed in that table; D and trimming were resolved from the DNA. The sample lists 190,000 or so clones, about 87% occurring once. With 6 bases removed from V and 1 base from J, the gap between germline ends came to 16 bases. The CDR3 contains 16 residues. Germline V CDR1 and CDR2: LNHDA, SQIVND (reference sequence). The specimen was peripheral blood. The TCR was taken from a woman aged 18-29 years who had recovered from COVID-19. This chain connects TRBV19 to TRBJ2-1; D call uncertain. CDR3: CASSQVSRKSYNEQFF. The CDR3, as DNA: TGTGCCAGTAGCCAGGTCAGTCGGAAGTCCTACAATGAGCAGTTCTTC.